In this sample, the clone carrying this T cell receptor beta chain turned up a few times. The antigen is unknown. TCRdb fed the 5' RACE reads into MiXCR, producing one record per CDR3 protein. The table includes about 82,000 distinct CDR3 sequences, roughly 13% detected once. The germline V and J ends were trimmed by 5 bases and 1 base, with 15 bases remaining between them. The V gene's germline CDR1 is SGHVS and CDR2 FQNEAQ. This CDR3 has 16 amino acids. This specimen comes from a study of T-cell memory formation after mild COVID-19. Study conclusions and caveats: CD4/CD8 balance characterized clones contracting day 15 to 85, and CD4+ skew characterized later expanders.

The chain joins TRBV7-8 to TRBJ1-5; D uncertain. The source material was PBMCs or a T cell subset sorted from them (not recorded which). This sequence originates from a man aged 18 to 30 who had mild COVID-19 (a few samples of this study predate the infection). Cell type and time point are not known. The CDR3 loop is CASSPRPRPSNQPQHF. As DNA, the CDR3 is TGTGCCAGCAGCCCCCGACCTCGACCGAGCAATCAGCCCCAGCATTTT.